This is a list of T cell receptor beta chains from one sample in a study of T-cell memory formation after mild COVID-19. Each CDR3 protein gets one entry after TCRdb re-called the 5' RACE reads with MiXCR. The sample has over 450,000 distinct CDR3 sequences; roughly 20% are singletons. What was sequenced was PBMCs or a T cell subset sorted from them (not recorded which). The receptors stem from an adult woman who had mild COVID-19 (a few samples of this study predate the infection). Cell type and time point are not known. CDR3s include the opening cysteine and the closing phenylalanine or tryptophan. D genes are given only for firm matches. Part of the rows lack a size; the others show once, few, many or a class for expanded clones.

d_gene,abundance,v_gene,j_gene,CDR3nt,CDR3aa
-,-,TRBV12-3/TRBV12-4,TRBJ2-1,TGTGCCAGCGCCCGGGACGATTACAATGAGCAGTTCTTC,CASARDDYNEQFF
-,-,TRBV28,TRBJ2-7,TGTGCCAGCAGTCTCTCTCCAGGAGGGAGGTACGAGCAGTACTTC,CASSLSPGGRYEQYF
TRBD1,-,TRBV4-3,TRBJ1-1,TGCGCCAGCAGCCAGAACAGGGGGCCGTACACTGAAGCTTTCTTT,CASSQNRGPYTEAFF
-,few,TRBV4-1,TRBJ2-7,TGCGCCAGCAGCCAGTTCCAAAAGGGTGAGCAGTACTTC,CASSQFQKGEQYF
-,few,TRBV24-1,TRBJ1-1,TGTGCCACCAGTGATTCGGGTCTACAAGCTTTCTTT,CATSDSGLQAFF
TRBD1,few,TRBV6-1,TRBJ1-1,TGTGCCAGCAGAATACAGGGGCTGAACACTGAAGCTTTCTTT,CASRIQGLNTEAFF
-,-,TRBV6-5,TRBJ2-7,TGTGCCAGCATCGCGGCAGGGAAAGCCTACGAGCAGTACTTC,CASIAAGKAYEQYF
-,few,TRBV20-1,TRBJ1-5,TGCAGTGCTAGTCGTGGCGGCAATCAGCCCCAGCATTTT,CSASRGGNQPQHF
TRBD1,-,TRBV7-3,TRBJ1-1,TGTGCCAGCAGCTTAGGGACAGGGGGAAGCACTGAAGCTTTCTTT,CASSLGTGGSTEAFF
TRBD1,once,TRBV11-3,TRBJ2-7,TGTGCCAGCAGCCCCCGGGACAGCGAGTCCTACGAGCAGTACTTC,CASSPRDSESYEQYF
-,-,TRBV27,TRBJ1-4,TGTGCCAGCAGTCCAGGAGCGGGCAATGAAAAACTGTTTTTT,CASSPGAGNEKLFF
-,-,TRBV5-1,TRBJ1-5,TGCGCCAGCAGCTTGGGTAGCCCCGATCAGCCCCAGCATTTT,CASSLGSPDQPQHF
TRBD2,few,TRBV14,TRBJ2-7,TGTGCCAGCAGCCAAGGGGGCGGGAGATGGGGCCACGAGCAGTACTTC,CASSQGGGRWGHEQYF
-,-,TRBV25-1,TRBJ2-1,TGTGCCAGCAGTGAAGCCGGGTACAATGAGCAGTTCTTC,CASSEAGYNEQFF
-,-,TRBV12-3/TRBV12-4,TRBJ1-5,TGTGCCAGCAGTTTGATCGCGCCCGGTGGGACTTATAGCAATCAGCCCCAGCATTTT,CASSLIAPGGTYSNQPQHF
-,few,TRBV6-6,TRBJ2-7,TGTGCCAGCAGTTACTCGCGGTCGGGGGAGCAGTACTTC,CASSYSRSGEQYF
TRBD2,few,TRBV28,TRBJ2-2,TGTGCCAGCAGCAAAACGGGAGGCCTCACCGGGGAGCTGTTTTTT,CASSKTGGLTGELFF
TRBD1,few,TRBV7-3,TRBJ2-1,TGTGCCAGCAGCTTAGGGGACAGGGTGATGGGTGAGCAGTTCTTC,CASSLGDRVMGEQFF
TRBD1,few,TRBV30,TRBJ2-7,TGTGCCAGAGAGGGGGACAGGGGGTTGGACGAGCAGTACTTC,CAREGDRGLDEQYF
TRBD1,-,TRBV5-1,TRBJ1-6,TGCGCCAGCTGTGACAGGGATAATTCACCCCTCCACTTT,CASCDRDNSPLHF
TRBD1,-,TRBV14,TRBJ1-1,TGTGCCAGCAGCCAAGAGGCGATGGGACAGAAGAACACTGAAGCTTTCTTT,CASSQEAMGQKNTEAFF
-,-,TRBV30,TRBJ1-5,TGTGCCTGGACCGGAGGGGTGGGGAATCAGCCCCAGCATTTT,CAWTGGVGNQPQHF
-,many,TRBV3-1,TRBJ2-7,TGTGCCAGCAGCCAAAACACGTGGGTCGTGGACGAGCAGTACTTC,CASSQNTWVVDEQYF
TRBD2,few,TRBV12-3/TRBV12-4,TRBJ2-7,TGTGCCAGCACCAACCCGGGACTAGCAACCTACGAGCAGTACTTC,CASTNPGLATYEQYF
-,-,TRBV25-1,TRBJ1-1,TGTGCCAGCAGTTCGTCGCGGGGCAGGGTAAGGGGGAACACTGAAGCTTTCTTT,CASSSSRGRVRGNTEAFF
-,once,TRBV4-1,TRBJ1-5,TGCGCCAGCAGCCAAGGGCCCAGGGGTGGGTTTCGTCAGCCCCAGCATTTT,CASSQGPRGGFRQPQHF
-,-,TRBV24-1,TRBJ2-4,TGTGCCACCAGTGATTTGTATGCGGCGAGTGTCATTCAGTACTTC,CATSDLYAASVIQYF
-,once,TRBV6-2/TRBV6-3,TRBJ2-3,TGTGCCAGCAGTTACCAGGGCCGCCTATTTAGCACAGATACGCAGTATTTT,CASSYQGRLFSTDTQYF
TRBD1,-,TRBV24-1,TRBJ2-3,TGTGCCACCAGACCTCGGGACAGTAGCACAGATACGCAGTATTTT,CATRPRDSSTDTQYF
-,-,TRBV29-1,TRBJ1-1,TGCAGCGTTTCTTCAGGGAACACTGAAGCTTTCTTT,CSVSSGNTEAFF
-,-,TRBV5-1,TRBJ1-4,TGCGCCAGCAGCTTGGTAGGCAGGGAGGATGAAAAACTGTTTTTT,CASSLVGREDEKLFF
-,many,TRBV4-1,TRBJ2-1,TGCGCCAGCAGCCGGGGGGACTGGAGCTCCTACAATGAGCAGTTCTTC,CASSRGDWSSYNEQFF
TRBD2,few,TRBV20-1,TRBJ2-2,TGCAGTGCTAGTAGCTCGGGACTAGCGGGGAGTTACACCGGGGAGCTGTTTTTT,CSASSSGLAGSYTGELFF
-,-,TRBV5-4,TRBJ2-3,TGTGCCAGCAGCATTCCAGGGGCCGGAGATACGCAGTATTTT,CASSIPGAGDTQYF
-,-,TRBV9,TRBJ2-2,TGTGCCAGCAGCTCTGGGTCTGGGGACACCGGGGAGCTGTTTTTT,CASSSGSGDTGELFF